The 25 T cell receptor beta chains presented below share a single source sample, sequenced in a study of T-cell reconstitution after alpha-beta-depleted transplantation in children. Unique molecular identifiers were used to barcode this TCRbeta library. TCRdb analysed the PCR reads with MiXCR anew, one entry per CDR3 protein. Among hundreds of thousands of distinct CDR3 sequences listed, roughly 23% were seen once. Sequencing used PBMCs, obtained before TCRalphabeta/CD19-depleted stem cell transplant. Receptors were obtained from a girl aged 2-15 years with Fanconi anemia, due to receive a stem cell transplant.

This clonotype was observed at least ten times. V usage is TRBV28 and J usage is TRBJ2-2; D uncertain. The CDR3 is 13 amino acids. Germline V gene lookup returns CDR1 MDHEN and CDR2 SYDVKM. V was trimmed by 5 bases and J by 3 bases, leaving 7 bases between them. The DNA of the CDR3 is TGTGCCAGCAGTCTCTTTTACACCGGGGAGCTGTTTTTT. As protein: CASSLFYTGELFF.

This clonotype was detected only a few times. The rearrangement uses TRBV9 and TRBJ2-7, with TRBD1 matching over 7 bases. This CDR3 is built from 15 residues. The V and J ends lost 2 bases and 5 bases, in that order; junction bases with no gene match: 10. CDR1 is SGDLS and CDR2 is YYNGEE in the germline V gene. In nucleotides, the CDR3 is TGTGCCAGCAGCGTTGCTAGACAGGGTGACCACGAGCAGTACTTC. Translated, it gives CASSVARQGDHEQYF. The full variable domain, its missing parts supplied by reference TRBV9 and TRBJ2-7, is DSGVTQTPKHLITATGQRVTLRCSPRSGDLSVYWYQQSLDQGLQFLIQYYNGEERAKGNILERFSAQQFPDLHSELNLSSLELGDSALYFCASSVARQGDHEQYFGPGTRLTVT.

This clonotype occurred many times. The chain uses TRBV15 and TRBJ2-1; 14 positions match TRBD2. The CDR3 sequence is 17 residues long. Germline-derived CDR1 and CDR2 are LNHNV and YYDKDF (reference sequence). J lost 7 bases, V lost 0 bases, and 5 bases had no gene match. The CDR3 DNA reads TGTGCCACCAGCAGAGACCGGGGACTAGCGGGAGTTAATGAGCAGTTCTTC. Its protein is CATSRDRGLAGVNEQFF. The full variable domain, in which reference TRBV15 and TRBJ2-1 provide the parts outside the CDR3, is DAMVIQNPRYQVTQFGKPVTLSCSQTLNHNVMYWYQQKSSQAPKLLFHYYDKDFNNEADTPDNFQSRRPNTSFCFLDIRSPGLGDTAMYLCATSRDRGLAGVNEQFFGPGTRLTVL.

This clonotype was observed once. V is TRBV29-1 and J is TRBJ2-7; 7 nucleotides match TRBD1. CDR3 size: 14 residues. The V gene end was trimmed by 4 bases and the J gene end by 3 bases; junction bases not matched to a gene: 9. CDR1 and CDR2 (germline): SQVTM, ANQGSEA. This CDR3 reads CSVGGNRGFYEQYF. The DNA for the CDR3 is TGCAGCGTTGGGGGCAACAGGGGATTCTACGAGCAGTACTTC.

This chain connects TRBV5-1 to TRBJ2-5; maybe TRBD2 (5 bases). Trimming cost V 1 base and J 2 bases, with 12 bases left between them. Germline assignment: CDR1 SGHRS and CDR2 YFSETQ. This CDR3 region has 15 residues. DNA of the CDR3: TGCGCCAGCAGCTTGTTTATCGGGGTTCAAGAGACCCAGTACTTC. Its protein product is CASSLFIGVQETQYF.

This chain links TRBV7-2 with TRBJ2-7; 11 bases fit TRBD2. The CDR3 has 17 residues. CDR1 and CDR2 (germline): SGHTA, FQGNSA. The trim removed 3 bases at V and 1 base at J, leaving 8 bases unmatched. The CDR3 coding sequence is TGTGCCAGCAGCTTCTTAGCGGGGGGGCCTCAATCCTACGAGCAGTACTTC. Translation: CASSFLAGGPQSYEQYF.

This clonotype appeared a few times. V gene TRBV29-1 combines with J gene TRBJ2-7, with 10 nucleotides matching TRBD2. The CDR3 is 14 amino acids. Losses at the gene ends were 0 bases for V and 6 bases for J; bases not matched to a gene: 5. CDR1 SQVTM and CDR2 ANQGSEA come from the germline V gene. The CDR3 region is CSVEERASGSEQYF. The CDR3 bases are TGCAGCGTTGAAGAGCGGGCTAGCGGGAGCGAGCAGTACTTC.

This clonotype was picked up many times. The chain joins TRBV7-2 to TRBJ2-5, with 7 bases lining up with TRBD2. Germline CDR1 and CDR2: SGHTA and FQGNSA. This CDR3 has 17 residues. The V gene end was trimmed by 4 bases and the J gene end by 4 bases; junction bases not matched to a gene: 15. The DNA of the CDR3 is TGTGCCAGCAGCTCCCGGGTCGCGGGACTAAGTGGAGAGACCCAGTACTTC. Its translation: CASSSRVAGLSGETQYF.

CDR3 DNA sequence: TGCAGCGTTGATGACAGGGGGAACACTGAAGCTTTCTTT. It is translated as CSVDDRGNTEAFF. This chain connects TRBV29-1 to TRBJ1-1; 8 positions agree with TRBD1. The CDR3 is made up of 13 amino acids. Trimming removed 3 bases from V and 1 base from J; junction bases left unmatched: 1. Per germline, CDR1 SQVTM and CDR2 ANQGSEA.

This chain uses TRBV13 with TRBJ2-7, with TRBD2 matching over 11 bases. This CDR3 has 18 residues. Germline V lookup: CDR1 PRHDT, CDR2 FYEKMQ (reference sequence). J was trimmed by 0 bases and V by 2 bases; bases with no gene match: 9. This CDR3 reads CASSLRASGGPSSYEQYF. The CDR3 nucleotides read TGTGCCAGCAGCTTAAGGGCTAGCGGGGGGCCTAGCTCCTACGAGCAGTACTTC.

This chain links TRBV4-1 with TRBJ2-7, with TRBD2 as a possible D gene (5 bases). The V gene's germline CDR1 is MGHRA and CDR2 YSYEKL. V shed 0 bases and J shed 4 bases, with 13 bases lying between them. The CDR3 runs 15 residues. Here the CDR3 reads CASSQEPGGGYEQYF. CDR3 bases: TGCGCCAGCAGCCAAGAACCAGGAGGTGGGTACGAGCAGTACTTC.

The rearrangement links TRBV6-5 to TRBJ2-3, with D possibly matching TRBD2 (6 bases). Germline V gene lookup returns CDR1 MNHEY and CDR2 SVGAGI. V shed 2 bases and J shed 1 base, with 13 bases lying between them. The CDR3 is made up of 16 amino acids. The CDR3 region has the DNA TGTGCCAGCAGTTACCGACTAGAAGACTGCACAGATACGCAGTATTTT. Translating gives CASSYRLEDCTDTQYF.

This sequence joins TRBV29-1 and TRBJ1-5; D unresolved. The CDR3 runs 16 residues. Between the trimmed V and J ends, which lost 4 bases and 5 bases, there was a span of 21 bases. The germline V gene encodes CDR1 SQVTM and CDR2 ANQGSEA. CDR3 protein: CSVAGSGPPWDQPQHF. The CDR3 DNA is TGCAGCGTTGCGGGTTCCGGACCGCCGTGGGATCAGCCCCAGCATTTT.

This clonotype was observed at least ten times. The genes are TRBV29-1 and TRBJ2-5; no definite D call. Germline CDR1 is SQVTM and CDR2 is ANQGSEA. The germline V and J ends were trimmed by 3 bases and 3 bases, with 8 bases remaining between them. CDR3 length: 12 residues. As DNA, the CDR3 is TGCAGCGTTGACGATCCAAAAGAGACCCAGTACTTC. Encoded protein: CSVDDPKETQYF. Complete variable domain (other parts from reference TRBV29-1 and TRBJ2-5): SAVISQKPSRDICQRGTSLTIQCQVDSQVTMMFWYRQQPGQSLTLIATANQGSEATYESGFVIDKFPISRPNLTFSTLTVSNMSPEDSSIYLCSVDDPKETQYFGPGTRLLVL.

The chain is built from TRBV18 and TRBJ2-3, with 7 bases aligning to TRBD2. The germline V gene has CDR1 KGHSH and CDR2 LQKENI. Germline trimming cut 2 bases from V and 2 bases from J; bases unmatched to any gene: 4. This CDR3 has 15 residues. CDR3 amino acids: CASSPYGGSTDTQYF. CDR3 DNA: TGTGCCAGCTCACCATACGGGGGGTCCACAGATACGCAGTATTTT.

V gene TRBV12-3 or TRBV12-4 combines with J gene TRBJ2-7; TRBD1 matches at 7 bases. V lost 7 bases and J lost 1; bases outside the gene matches: 7. The CDR3 has 14 residues. In DNA form, the CDR3 reads TGTGCCAGCATGCCTGGGACAGTGTCCTACGAGCAGTACTTC. As protein: CASMPGTVSYEQYF.

Only a few counts were recorded for this clonotype. The chain couples TRBV28 to TRBJ1-2, with TRBD1 as a possible D gene (6 bases). The V gene's germline CDR1 is MDHEN and CDR2 SYDVKM. The CDR3 loop spans 12 amino acids. Trimming left V 2 bases short and J 11 bases short, with 12 bases between. CDR3 DNA sequence: TGTGCCAGCAGTTTAGCCACGGACAGATACACCTTC. This encodes CASSLATDRYTF.

This clonotype was recorded at least ten times. V gene TRBV20-1 combines with J gene TRBJ2-1; D is unclear. This CDR3 is 13 amino acids long. V was shortened by 3 bases and J by 0 bases, with 6 bases between the two germline ends. Per germline, CDR1 DFQATT and CDR2 SNEGSKA (reference sequence). The CDR3 nucleotides read TGCAGTGCTAGGGCTAGCTCCTACAATGAGCAGTTCTTC. It encodes CSARASSYNEQFF.

The genes are TRBV6-2 or TRBV6-3 and TRBJ2-7; 9 bases fit TRBD2. This CDR3 region has 15 residues. The J segment lost 0 bases and the V segment lost 5 bases, leaving 5 bases of the junction unmatched. Germline values: CDR1 MNHEY, CDR2 SVGEGT. The CDR3 DNA follows: TGTGCCAGCAGTCCGGGACTAGCCCTCTCCTACGAGCAGTACTTC. Translating gives CASSPGLALSYEQYF.

The gene calls are TRBV27 and TRBJ1-5, with D hard to call. This CDR3 comprises 13 residues. CDR1 is MNHEY, CDR2 SMNVEV, per germline (reference sequence). The V gene lost 6 bases and the J gene lost 2 bases, with 8 bases spanning the gap. The CDR3 sequence is CASREGGNQPQHF. CDR3 DNA sequence: TGTGCCAGCAGGGAGGGCGGCAATCAGCCCCAGCATTTT.

This clonotype was recorded at least ten times. The chain joins TRBV29-1 to TRBJ2-7; D might be TRBD2 (5 bases). V was pared by 6 bases and J by 3 bases, with 12 bases between. Looked up from germline, CDR1 is SQVTM and CDR2 is ANQGSEA. The CDR3 has 12 amino acids. The CDR3: CSVGQRVYEQYF. For the CDR3, the DNA is TGCAGCGTCGGTCAGAGGGTCTACGAGCAGTACTTC.

This clonotype was counted only a few times. The chain couples TRBV27 to TRBJ1-5; 7 bases are a match to TRBD1. The CDR3 is made up of 13 amino acids. After removal of 5 bases from V and 4 bases from J, the junction contained 2 bases not matched to a gene. Germline V gene sequence: CDR1 MNHEY, CDR2 SMNVEV (reference sequence). CDR3 sequence (DNA): TGTGCCAGCAGTGGGACAGCGAATCAGCCCCAGCATTTT. It translates to CASSGTANQPQHF.

This clonotype has a count of ten or more. The chain carries TRBV29-1 and TRBJ2-5; D may match TRBD1 or TRBD2 (5 bases each). V lost 7 bases to trimming and J lost 9 bases, with 18 bases between them. The CDR3 is 12 amino acids. Germline lookup yields CDR1 SQVTM and CDR2 ANQGSEA. Written as DNA, the CDR3 is TGCAGCGCCGAGTCAGGGAGTGGGGCCCAGTACTTC. As protein: CSAESGSGAQYF. The full variable domain, its missing parts supplied by reference TRBV29-1 and TRBJ2-5, is SAVISQKPSRDICQRGTSLTIQCQVDSQVTMMFWYRQQPGQSLTLIATANQGSEATYESGFVIDKFPISRPNLTFSTLTVSNMSPEDSSIYLCSAESGSGAQYFGPGTRLLVL.

This clonotype was seen many times. The rearrangement joins TRBV9 to TRBJ2-2; D is uncertain. The CDR3 consists of 12 residues. CDR1 is SGDLS, CDR2 YYNGEE, per germline. Trimming removed 0 bases from V and 5 bases from J, with 2 bases in between. The CDR3 is CASSVGTGELFF. Written as DNA, the CDR3 is TGTGCCAGCAGCGTAGGGACCGGGGAGCTGTTTTTT.

In this sample, this clonotype turned up a few times. The chain employs TRBV29-1 and TRBJ2-1, with 9 bases aligning to TRBD1. The CDR3 runs 13 residues. Germline V gene lookup returns CDR1 SQVTM and CDR2 ANQGSEA. J lost 6 bases, V lost 7 bases, and 7 bases had no gene match. CDR3 sequence: CSADQTGGNEQFF. CDR3 nucleotides: TGCAGCGCCGACCAGACAGGGGGCAATGAGCAGTTCTTC.